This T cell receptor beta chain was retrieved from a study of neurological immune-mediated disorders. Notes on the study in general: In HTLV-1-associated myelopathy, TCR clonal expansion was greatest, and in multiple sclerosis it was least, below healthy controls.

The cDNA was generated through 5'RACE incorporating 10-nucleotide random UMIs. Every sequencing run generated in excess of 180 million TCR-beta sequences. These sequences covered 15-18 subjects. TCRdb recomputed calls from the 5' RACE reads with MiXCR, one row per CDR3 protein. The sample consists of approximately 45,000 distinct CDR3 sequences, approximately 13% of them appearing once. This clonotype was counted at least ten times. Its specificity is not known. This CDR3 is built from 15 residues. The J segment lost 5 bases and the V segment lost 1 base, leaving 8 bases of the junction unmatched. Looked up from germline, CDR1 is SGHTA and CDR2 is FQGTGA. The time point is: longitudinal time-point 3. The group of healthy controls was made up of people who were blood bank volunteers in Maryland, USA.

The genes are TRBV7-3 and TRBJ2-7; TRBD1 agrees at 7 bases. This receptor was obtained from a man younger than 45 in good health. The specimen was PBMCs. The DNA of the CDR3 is TGTGCCAGCAGCTTAATGGGGACAGTGACCGACGAGCAGTACTTC. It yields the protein CASSLMGTVTDEQYF.